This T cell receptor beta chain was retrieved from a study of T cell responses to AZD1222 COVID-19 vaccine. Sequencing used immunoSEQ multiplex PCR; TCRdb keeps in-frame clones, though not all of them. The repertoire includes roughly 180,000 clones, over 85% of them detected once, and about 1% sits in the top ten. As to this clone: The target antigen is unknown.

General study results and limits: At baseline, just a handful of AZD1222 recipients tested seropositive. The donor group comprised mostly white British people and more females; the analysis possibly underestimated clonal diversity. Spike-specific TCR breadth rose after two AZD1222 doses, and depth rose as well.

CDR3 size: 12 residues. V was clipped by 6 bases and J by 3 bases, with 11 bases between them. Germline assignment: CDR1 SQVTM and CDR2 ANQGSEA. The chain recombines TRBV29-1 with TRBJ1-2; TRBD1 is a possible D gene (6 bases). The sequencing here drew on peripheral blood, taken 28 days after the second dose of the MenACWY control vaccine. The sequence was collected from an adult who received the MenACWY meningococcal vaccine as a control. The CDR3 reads CSVMDRDYGYTF. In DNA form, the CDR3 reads TGCAGCGTCATGGACAGAGACTATGGCTACACCTTC.